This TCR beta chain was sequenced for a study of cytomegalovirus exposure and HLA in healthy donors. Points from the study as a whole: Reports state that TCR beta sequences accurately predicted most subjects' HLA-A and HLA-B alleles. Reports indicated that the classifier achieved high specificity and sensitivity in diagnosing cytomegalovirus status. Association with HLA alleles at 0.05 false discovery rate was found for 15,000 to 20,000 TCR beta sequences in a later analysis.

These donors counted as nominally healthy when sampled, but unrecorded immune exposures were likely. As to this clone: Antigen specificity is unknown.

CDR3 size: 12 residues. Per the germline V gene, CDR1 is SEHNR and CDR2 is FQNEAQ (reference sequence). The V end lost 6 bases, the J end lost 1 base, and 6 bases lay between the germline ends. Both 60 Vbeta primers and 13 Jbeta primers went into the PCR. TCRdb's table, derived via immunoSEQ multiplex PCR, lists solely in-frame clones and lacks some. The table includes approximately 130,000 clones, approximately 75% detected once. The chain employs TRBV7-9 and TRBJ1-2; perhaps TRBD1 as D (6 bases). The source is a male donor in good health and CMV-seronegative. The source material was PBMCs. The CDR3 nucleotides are TGTGCCAGCAGGGACAGTAACTATGGCTACACCTTC. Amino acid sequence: CASRDSNYGYTF.